The entry below describes one TCR beta chain. Sequencing used immunoSEQ multiplex PCR; TCRdb keeps in-frame clones, though not all of them. The table lists 80,000 to 95,000 clones, about 88% of them singletons. This sample was included in a study of OX40 agonist ivuxolimab in advanced cancers. The V and J ends lost 5 bases and 4 bases respectively, with 9 bases between them. The CDR3 sequence is 12 residues long. From germline, CDR1 is SNHLY and CDR2 FYNNEI. The sample consisted of CD4+ or CD8+ T cells sorted from blood, taken in a trial of the OX40 agonist ivuxolimab. The chain recombines TRBV2 with TRBJ2-7; no definite D call. The sequence was collected from an adult with an advanced solid tumor such as melanoma, head and neck, liver or kidney cancer. The CDR3 spells CASSPKGYEQYF. The CDR3 DNA follows: TGTGCCAGCAGTCCGAAGGGATACGAGCAGTACTTC.